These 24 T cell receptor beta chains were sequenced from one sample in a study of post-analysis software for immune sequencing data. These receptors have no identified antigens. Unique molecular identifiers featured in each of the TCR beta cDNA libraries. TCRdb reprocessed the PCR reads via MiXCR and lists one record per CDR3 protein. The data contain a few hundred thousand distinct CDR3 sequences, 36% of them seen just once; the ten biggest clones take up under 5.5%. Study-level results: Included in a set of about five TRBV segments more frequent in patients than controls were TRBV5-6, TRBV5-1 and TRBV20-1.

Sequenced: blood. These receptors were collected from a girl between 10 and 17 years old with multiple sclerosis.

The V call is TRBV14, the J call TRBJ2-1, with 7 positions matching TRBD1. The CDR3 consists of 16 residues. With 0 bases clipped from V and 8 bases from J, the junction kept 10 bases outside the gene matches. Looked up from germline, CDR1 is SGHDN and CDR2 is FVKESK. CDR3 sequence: CASSQEAQGWYDEQFF. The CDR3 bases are TGTGCCAGCAGCCAAGAAGCACAGGGGTGGTATGATGAGCAGTTCTTC.

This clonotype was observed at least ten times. As DNA, the CDR3 is TGTGCCAGCAGTTCCGGGACTAGCGGGACAAATGAGCAGTTCTTC. This translates into CASSSGTSGTNEQFF. This chain connects TRBV27 to TRBJ2-1; 13 nucleotides line up with TRBD2. Germline CDR1 MNHEY, CDR2 SMNVEV (reference sequence). There are 15 residues in the CDR3. The junction had 4 bases not matched to a gene; V was cut back by 4 bases and J by 7 bases.

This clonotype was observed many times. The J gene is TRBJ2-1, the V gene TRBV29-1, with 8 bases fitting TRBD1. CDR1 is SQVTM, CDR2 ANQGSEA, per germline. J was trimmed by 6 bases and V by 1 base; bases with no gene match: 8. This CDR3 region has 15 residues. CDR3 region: CSVEGGRGPFNEQFF. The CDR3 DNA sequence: TGCAGCGTTGAAGGGGGCAGGGGGCCTTTCAATGAGCAGTTCTTC.

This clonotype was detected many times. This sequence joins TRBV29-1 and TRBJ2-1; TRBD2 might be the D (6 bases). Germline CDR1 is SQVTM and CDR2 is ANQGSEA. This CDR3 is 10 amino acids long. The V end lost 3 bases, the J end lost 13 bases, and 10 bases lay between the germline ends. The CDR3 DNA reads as TGCAGCGTTGATCTCGGACTACAGTTCTTC. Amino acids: CSVDLGLQFF.

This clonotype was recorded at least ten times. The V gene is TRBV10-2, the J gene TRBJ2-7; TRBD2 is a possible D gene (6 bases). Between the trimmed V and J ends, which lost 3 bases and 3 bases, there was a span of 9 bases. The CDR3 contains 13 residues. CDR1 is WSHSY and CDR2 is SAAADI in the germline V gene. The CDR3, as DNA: TGCGCCAGCAGTGATGTGGGGGGCTACGAGCAGTACTTC. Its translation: CASSDVGGYEQYF.

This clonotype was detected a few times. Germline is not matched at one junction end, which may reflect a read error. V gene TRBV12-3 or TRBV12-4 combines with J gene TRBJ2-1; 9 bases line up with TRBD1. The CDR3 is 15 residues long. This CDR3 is CASSATGGVYNGQFF. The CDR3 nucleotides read TGTGCCAGCAGTGCCACAGGGGGCGTATACAATGGGCAGTTCTTC.

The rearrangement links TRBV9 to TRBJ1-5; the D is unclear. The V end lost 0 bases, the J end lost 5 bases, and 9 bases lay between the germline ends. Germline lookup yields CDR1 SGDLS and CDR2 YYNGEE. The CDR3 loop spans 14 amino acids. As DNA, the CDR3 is TGTGCCAGCAGCGTAGGGCTAATTGATCAGCCCCAGCATTTT. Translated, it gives CASSVGLIDQPQHF.

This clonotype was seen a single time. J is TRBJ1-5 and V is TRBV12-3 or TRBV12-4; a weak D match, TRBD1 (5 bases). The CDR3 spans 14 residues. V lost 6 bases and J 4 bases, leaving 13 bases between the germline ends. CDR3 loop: CASSLRRGNQPQHF. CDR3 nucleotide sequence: TGTGCCAGCAGCCTACGAAGGGGTAATCAGCCCCAGCATTTT.

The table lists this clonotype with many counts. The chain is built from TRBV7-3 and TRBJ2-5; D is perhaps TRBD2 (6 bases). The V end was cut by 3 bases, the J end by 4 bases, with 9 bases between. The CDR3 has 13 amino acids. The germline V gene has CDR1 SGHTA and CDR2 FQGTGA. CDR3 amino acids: CASSLDGGETQYF. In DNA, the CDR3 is TGTGCCAGCAGCTTGGACGGGGGAGAGACCCAGTACTTC.

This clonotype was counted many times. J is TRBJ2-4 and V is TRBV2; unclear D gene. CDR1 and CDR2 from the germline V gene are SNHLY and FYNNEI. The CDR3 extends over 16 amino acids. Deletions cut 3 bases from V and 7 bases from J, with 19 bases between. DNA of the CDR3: TGTGCCAGCAGTGACAACGCGGACCCATACGGGAACATTCAGTACTTC. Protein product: CASSDNADPYGNIQYF. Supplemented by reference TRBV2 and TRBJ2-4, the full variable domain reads EPEVTQTPSHQVTQMGQEVILRCVPISNHLYFYWYRQILGQKVEFLVSFYNNEISEKSEIFDDQFSVERPDGSNFTLKIRSTKLEDSAMYFCASSDNADPYGNIQYFGAGTRLSVL.

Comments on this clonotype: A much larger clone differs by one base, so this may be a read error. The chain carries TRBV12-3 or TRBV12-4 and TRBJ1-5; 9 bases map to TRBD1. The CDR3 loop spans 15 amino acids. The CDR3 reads CASRAQGAGNQSQHF. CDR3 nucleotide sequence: TGTGCCAGCAGGGCACAGGGGGCAGGGAATCAGTCCCAGCATTTT.

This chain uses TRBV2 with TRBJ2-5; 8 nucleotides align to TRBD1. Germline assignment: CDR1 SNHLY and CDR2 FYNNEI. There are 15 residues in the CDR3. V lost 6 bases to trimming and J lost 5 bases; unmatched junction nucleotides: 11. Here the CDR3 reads CASSRQGPSGETQYF. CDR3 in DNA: TGTGCCAGCAGCAGACAGGGGCCCTCGGGTGAGACCCAGTACTTC.

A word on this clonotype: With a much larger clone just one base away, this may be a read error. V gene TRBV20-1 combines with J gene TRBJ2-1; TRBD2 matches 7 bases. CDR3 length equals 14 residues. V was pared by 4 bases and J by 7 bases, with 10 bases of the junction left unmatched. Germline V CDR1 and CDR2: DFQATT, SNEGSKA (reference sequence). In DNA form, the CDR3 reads TGCAGTGCTACACGACGGGGGGAGAAGAATGAGCAGTTCTTC. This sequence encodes CSATRRGEKNEQFF.

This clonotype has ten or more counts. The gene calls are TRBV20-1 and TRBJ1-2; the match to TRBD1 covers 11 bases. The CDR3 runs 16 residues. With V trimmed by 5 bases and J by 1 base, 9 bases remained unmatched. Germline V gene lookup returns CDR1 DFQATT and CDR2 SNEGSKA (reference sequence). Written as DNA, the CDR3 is TGCAGTGCTCCGCTGAGGGGACAGGGGGATAACTATGGCTACACCTTC. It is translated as CSAPLRGQGDNYGYTF.

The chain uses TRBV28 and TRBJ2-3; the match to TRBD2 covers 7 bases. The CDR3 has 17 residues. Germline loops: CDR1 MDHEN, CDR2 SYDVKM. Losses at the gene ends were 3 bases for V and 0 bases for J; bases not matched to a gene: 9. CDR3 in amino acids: CASSFPASGESTDTQYF. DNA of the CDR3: TGTGCCAGCAGTTTCCCCGCTAGCGGCGAGAGCACAGATACGCAGTATTTT. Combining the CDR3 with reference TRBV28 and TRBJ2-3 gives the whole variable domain DVKVTQSSRYLVKRTGEKVFLECVQDMDHENMFWYRQDPGLGLRLIYFSYDVKMKEKGDIPEGYSVSREKKERFSLILESASTNQTSMYLCASSFPASGESTDTQYFGPGTRLTVL.

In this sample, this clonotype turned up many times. This chain's CDR3 is CASSEGLSGQPQHF. CDR3 bases: TGCGCCAGCAGTGAAGGCCTCAGCGGTCAGCCCCAGCATTTT. V usage is TRBV10-1 and J usage is TRBJ1-5; D not certain. Looked up from germline, CDR1 is WNHNN and CDR2 is SYGVQD (reference sequence). The CDR3 spans 14 residues. Trimming took off 3 bases at V and 6 bases at J, with 12 bases between the two ends.

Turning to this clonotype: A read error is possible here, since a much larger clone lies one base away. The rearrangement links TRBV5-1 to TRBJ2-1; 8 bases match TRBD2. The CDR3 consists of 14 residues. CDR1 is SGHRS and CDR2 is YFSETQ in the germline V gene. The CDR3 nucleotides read TGCGCCAGCAGCTTTAGCGGGGCCTACAATGAGCGGTTCTTC. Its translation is CASSFSGAYNERFF. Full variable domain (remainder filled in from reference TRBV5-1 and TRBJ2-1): KAGVTQTPRYLIKTRGQQVTLSCSPISGHRSVSWYQQTPGQGLQFLFEYFSETQRNKGNFPGRFSGRQFSNSRSEMNVSTLELGDSALYLCASSFSGAYNERFFGPGTRLTVL.

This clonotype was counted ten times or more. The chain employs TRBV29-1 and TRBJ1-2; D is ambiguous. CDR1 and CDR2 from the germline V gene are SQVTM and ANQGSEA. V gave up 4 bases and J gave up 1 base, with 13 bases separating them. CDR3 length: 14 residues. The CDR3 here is CSVVGDGGNYGYTF. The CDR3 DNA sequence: TGCAGCGTTGTGGGAGACGGTGGTAACTATGGCTACACCTTC. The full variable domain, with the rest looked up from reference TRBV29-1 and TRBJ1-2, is SAVISQKPSRDICQRGTSLTIQCQVDSQVTMMFWYRQQPGQSLTLIATANQGSEATYESGFVIDKFPISRPNLTFSTLTVSNMSPEDSSIYLCSVVGDGGNYGYTFGSGTRLTVV.

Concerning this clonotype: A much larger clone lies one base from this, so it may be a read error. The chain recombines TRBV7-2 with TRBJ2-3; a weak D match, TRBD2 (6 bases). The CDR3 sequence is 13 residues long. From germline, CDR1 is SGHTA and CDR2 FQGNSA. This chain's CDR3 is CACSSLARDTQYF. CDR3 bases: TGTGCCTGCAGCTCCCTAGCGAGAGATACGCAGTATTTT.

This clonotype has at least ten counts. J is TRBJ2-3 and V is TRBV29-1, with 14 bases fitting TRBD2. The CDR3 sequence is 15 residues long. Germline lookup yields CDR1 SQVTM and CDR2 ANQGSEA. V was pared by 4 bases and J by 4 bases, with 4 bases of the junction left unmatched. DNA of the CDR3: TGCAGCGTTGGGGGACTAGCGGGAGAGGCAGATACGCAGTATTTT. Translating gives CSVGGLAGEADTQYF.

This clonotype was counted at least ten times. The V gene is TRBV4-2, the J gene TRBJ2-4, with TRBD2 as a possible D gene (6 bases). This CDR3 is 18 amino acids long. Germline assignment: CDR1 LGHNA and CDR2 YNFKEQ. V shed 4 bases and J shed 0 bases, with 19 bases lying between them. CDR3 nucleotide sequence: TGTGCCAGCAGCCCCTATCCCGGGACTGGACTAGCCAAAAACATTCAGTACTTC. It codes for CASSPYPGTGLAKNIQYF.

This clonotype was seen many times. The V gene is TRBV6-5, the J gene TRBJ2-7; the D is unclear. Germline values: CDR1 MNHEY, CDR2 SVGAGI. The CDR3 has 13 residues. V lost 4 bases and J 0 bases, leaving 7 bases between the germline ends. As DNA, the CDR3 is TGTGCCAGCAGTTCACTATACTCCTACGAGCAGTACTTC. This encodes CASSSLYSYEQYF.

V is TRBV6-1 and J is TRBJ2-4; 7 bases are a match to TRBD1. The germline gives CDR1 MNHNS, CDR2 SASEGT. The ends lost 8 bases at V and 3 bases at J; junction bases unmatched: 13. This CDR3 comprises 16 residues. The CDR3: CASCKGGRVDKNIQYF. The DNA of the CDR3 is TGTGCCAGCTGTAAAGGGGGCAGGGTTGACAAAAACATTCAGTACTTC.

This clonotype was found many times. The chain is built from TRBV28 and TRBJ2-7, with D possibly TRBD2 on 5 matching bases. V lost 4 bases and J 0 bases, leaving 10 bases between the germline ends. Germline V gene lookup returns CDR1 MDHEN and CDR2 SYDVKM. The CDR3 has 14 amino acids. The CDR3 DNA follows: TGTGCCAGCAGTTCCTCGAGGGTCTCCTACGAGCAGTACTTC. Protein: CASSSSRVSYEQYF.